These 3 T cell receptor beta chains originate from one sample sequenced in a study of blood T cell repertoires in COVID-19. Repertoires were generated with immunoSEQ multiplex PCR, while TCRdb's copy carries only in-frame clones and drops some. The data show about 400,000 clones, with 70% to 90% seen just once and 3% held by the top ten. What was sequenced was peripheral blood. The receptors here all came from a human donor in a cohort sampled during active COVID-19.

V is TRBV2 and J is TRBJ2-7, with D possibly TRBD1 on 6 matching bases. This CDR3 is built from 13 residues. Germline V gene sequence: CDR1 SNHLY, CDR2 FYNNEI. V was pared by 6 bases and J by 2 bases, with 11 bases between. DNA for the CDR3: TGTGCCAGCAGGGTTGGACAGCCCTACGAGCAGTACTTC. Translating it yields CASRVGQPYEQYF. The complete variable domain, with remaining parts taken from reference TRBV2 and TRBJ2-7, reads EPEVTQTPSHQVTQMGQEVILRCVPISNHLYFYWYRQILGQKVEFLVSFYNNEISEKSEIFDDQFSVERPDGSNFTLKIRSTKLEDSAMYFCASRVGQPYEQYFGPGTRLTVT.

The chain combines TRBV6-1 with TRBJ1-5, with 7 bases that match TRBD1. Germline assignment: CDR1 MNHNS and CDR2 SASEGT. The J segment lost 6 bases and the V segment lost 2 bases, leaving 7 bases of the junction unmatched. The CDR3 is made up of 15 amino acids. The CDR3 loop reads CASSEHRGASQPQHF. The CDR3 bases are TGTGCCAGCAGTGAACACAGGGGAGCTAGTCAGCCCCAGCATTTT.

The rearrangement joins TRBV5-4 to TRBJ1-2, with TRBD1 matching 8 bases. Looked up from germline, CDR1 is SGHNT and CDR2 is YYREEE (reference sequence). V lost 4 bases and J lost 6; bases outside the gene matches: 8. The CDR3 sequence is 14 residues long. The CDR3 region is CASSPLDRGHGYTF. The DNA for the CDR3 is TGTGCCAGCAGCCCCCTCGACAGGGGTCATGGCTACACCTTC.